This T cell receptor (beta chain) emerged from a study of blood T cell repertoires in COVID-19. The CDR3 is 14 residues long. Per the germline V gene, CDR1 is WSHSY and CDR2 is SAAADI. V lost 9 bases, J lost 9 bases, and 24 bases lay in between. Original data processing: Reference gene primer amplification yielded estimated nucleated cell counts. Using immunoSEQ multiplex PCR, the repertoire was profiled, and TCRdb retains in-frame clones only, with some absent. V, J and clone size are taken as reported in that table, and D and trimming were inferred from the DNA itself. The repertoire holds 40,000 to 45,000 clones, with 70% to 90% as singletons.

The genes are TRBV10-2 and TRBJ2-7, with D maybe TRBD2 (5 bases). Sample: peripheral blood. The clonotype comes from a man aged 55 to 69 with acute or convalescent COVID-19. The chain's CDR3 is CASGGLSLGEGQYF. CDR3 DNA sequence: TGCGCCAGTGGTGGGCTTAGCCTAGGCGAGGGGCAGTACTTC.